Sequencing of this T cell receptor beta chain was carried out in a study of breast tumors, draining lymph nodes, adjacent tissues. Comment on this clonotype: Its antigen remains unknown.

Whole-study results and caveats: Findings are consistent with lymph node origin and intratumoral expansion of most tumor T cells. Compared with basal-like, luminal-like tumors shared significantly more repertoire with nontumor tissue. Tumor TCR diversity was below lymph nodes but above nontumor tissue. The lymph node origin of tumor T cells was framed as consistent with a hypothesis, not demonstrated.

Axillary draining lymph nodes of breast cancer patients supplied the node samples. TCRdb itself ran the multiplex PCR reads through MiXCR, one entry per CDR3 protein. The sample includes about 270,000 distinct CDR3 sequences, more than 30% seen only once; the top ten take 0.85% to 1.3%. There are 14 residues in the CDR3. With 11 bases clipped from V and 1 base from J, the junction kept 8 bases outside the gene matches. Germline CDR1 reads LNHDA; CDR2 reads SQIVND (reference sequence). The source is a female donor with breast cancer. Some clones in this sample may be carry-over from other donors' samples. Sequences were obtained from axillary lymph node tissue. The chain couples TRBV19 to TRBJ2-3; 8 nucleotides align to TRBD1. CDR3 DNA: TGTGCCGGAGGACAGGGAGACGGCACAGATACGCAGTATTTT. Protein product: CAGGQGDGTDTQYF.